The 15 T cell receptor beta chains below all came from one sample that was sequenced in a study of cytomegalovirus exposure and HLA in healthy donors. Amplification used 60 Vbeta primers and 13 Jbeta primers. The table came from immunoSEQ multiplex PCR; TCRdb's copy has only in-frame clones and leaves some out. Counted here are some 170,000 clones, 75% to 85% occurring once; the ten biggest clones make up 3.7%. Specimen: PBMCs. The receptors stem from a woman aged 55-69 years in good health and CMV-seropositive.

The chain employs TRBV10-3 and TRBJ1-4; 11 bases align to TRBD1. The trim removed 6 bases at V and 5 bases at J, leaving 2 bases unmatched. Per germline, CDR1 ENHRY and CDR2 SYGVKD. The CDR3 consists of 14 residues. CDR3 loop: CAIRGTGGNEKLFF. CDR3 sequence (DNA): TGTGCCATCAGGGGGACAGGGGGAAATGAAAAACTGTTTTTT.

The chain links TRBV4-1 to TRBJ2-1, with 15 bases matching TRBD2. This CDR3 spans 16 amino acids. In germline, CDR1 is MGHRA, CDR2 YSYEKL. V gave up 2 bases and J gave up 7 bases; unmatched junction bases: 3. In nucleotides, the CDR3 is TGCGCCAGCAGCCAACGGACTAGCGGGAGGGCTAATGAGCAGTTCTTC. Amino acids: CASSQRTSGRANEQFF.

V gene TRBV29-1 combines with J gene TRBJ1-2; 7 bases agree with TRBD1. The junction had 5 bases not matched to a gene; V was cut back by 3 bases and J by 4 bases. Germline V gene sequence: CDR1 SQVTM, CDR2 ANQGSEA. The CDR3 is 13 amino acids. CDR3 in amino acids: CSVDQGVGYGYTF. CDR3 bases: TGCAGCGTTGACCAGGGGGTCGGCTATGGCTACACCTTC.

This chain connects TRBV23-1 to TRBJ2-7; D perhaps matches TRBD1 (6 bases). TRBV23-1 is identified as an open reading frame with a role that is uncertain. This CDR3 has 13 residues. Between the trimmed V and J ends, which lost 9 bases and 1 base, there was a span of 13 bases. CDR3 residues: CARRDKISYEQYF. As DNA, the CDR3 is TGCGCCAGGAGGGACAAAATTTCCTACGAGCAGTACTTC.

The V and J genes are TRBV4-3 and TRBJ2-3, with D perhaps matching TRBD2 (6 bases). The CDR3 consists of 16 residues. CDR1 and CDR2 (germline): LGHNA, YSLEER. Trimming removed 1 base from V and 4 bases from J, with 15 bases in between. The CDR3 loop is CASSQGNGGPADTQYF. CDR3 coding DNA: TGCGCCAGCAGCCAAGGTAACGGGGGTCCCGCAGATACGCAGTATTTT.

The chain couples TRBV29-1 to TRBJ2-7; TRBD2 matches 11 bases. Trimming cost V 4 bases and J 7 bases; bases outside gene matches: 9. This CDR3 region has 14 residues. In germline, CDR1 is SQVTM, CDR2 ANQGSEA. This CDR3 is CSVAPTSGDNEQYF. CDR3 DNA sequence: TGCAGCGTTGCCCCGACTAGCGGGGACAATGAGCAGTACTTC.

This clone was recorded a few times. The gene calls are TRBV7-2 and TRBJ1-4, with TRBD1 identical over 8 bases. This CDR3 has 15 residues. Germline V gene lookup returns CDR1 SGHTA and CDR2 FQGNSA. V dropped 1 base and J dropped 8; count of bases not matched to a gene: 6. The CDR3 region has the DNA TGTGCCAGCAGCTTAGTGCAGGGGGCTGACGAAAAACTGTTTTTT. It yields the protein CASSLVQGADEKLFF.

V usage is TRBV5-6 and J usage is TRBJ2-3, with 7 bases aligning to TRBD2. The germline CDR1 and CDR2 sequences are SGHDT and YYEEEE. The V gene end was trimmed by 8 bases and the J gene end by 1 base; junction bases not matched to a gene: 10. This CDR3 is built from 15 residues. CDR3 in DNA: TGTGCCAGGGGGGGGGACGTCGGGGGCACAGATACGCAGTATTTT. Amino acid sequence: CARGGDVGGTDTQYF.

The V call is TRBV10-3, the J call TRBJ2-7; 8 bases line up with TRBD1. With V trimmed by 2 bases and J by 3 bases, 9 bases remained unmatched. Germline V gives CDR1 ENHRY, CDR2 SYGVKD. CDR3 length: 16 amino acids. Here the CDR3 DNA reads TGTGCCATCAGTGAGCAGGACAGGGCGGGTATCTACGAGCAGTACTTC. Translation gives CAISEQDRAGIYEQYF.

The chain joins TRBV4-1 to TRBJ1-1; D perhaps matches TRBD1 (6 bases). Germline V CDR1 and CDR2: MGHRA, YSYEKL. The CDR3 is 16 amino acids. V was trimmed by 3 bases and J by 6 bases, leaving 20 bases between them. The CDR3 is CASSQLVQGRKAEAFF. DNA of the CDR3: TGCGCCAGCAGCCAGTTAGTACAGGGTCGAAAAGCTGAAGCTTTCTTT.

The chain is built from TRBV15 and TRBJ2-1, with D maybe TRBD2 (8 bases). CDR3 length equals 18 residues. Germline values: CDR1 LNHNV, CDR2 YYDKDF (reference sequence). V was trimmed by 3 bases and J by 9 bases, leaving 27 bases between them. Written as DNA, the CDR3 is TGTGCCACCAGCAGGCCAACAGGGGCCAGCGGGGGACGGGTTGAGCAGTTCTTC. Translated: CATSRPTGASGGRVEQFF.

The genes are TRBV28 and TRBJ2-7; no clear D. Trimming removed 3 bases from V and 3 bases from J, with 12 bases in between. This CDR3 region has 14 residues. Germline V gives CDR1 MDHEN, CDR2 SYDVKM. CDR3 residues: CASSFSNRRYEQYF. The CDR3 region has the DNA TGTGCCAGCAGTTTCAGTAATCGTCGCTACGAGCAGTACTTC.

CDR3 amino acids: CASSTFGGEYTEAFF. Here the CDR3 DNA reads TGTGCCAGCAGCACCTTCGGGGGAGAATACACTGAAGCTTTCTTT. The genes are TRBV6-5 and TRBJ1-1, with a tentative D call TRBD1 (5 bases). The germline CDR1 and CDR2 sequences are MNHEY and SVGAGI. This CDR3 contains 15 residues. V was trimmed by 6 bases and J by 3 bases, leaving 17 bases between them.

The V and J genes are TRBV28 and TRBJ1-2; 7 bases are a match to TRBD1. CDR1 is MDHEN and CDR2 is SYDVKM in the germline V gene. The length of the CDR3 is 13 residues. V shed 6 bases and J 7 bases; nucleotides not matched to a gene: 8. CDR3 protein: CASSPGRGLGYTF. Here the CDR3 DNA reads TGTGCCAGCAGCCCCGGGAGGGGGCTTGGCTACACCTTC.

The chain has TRBV6-5 and TRBJ2-1; D remains ambiguous. Trimming cost V 2 bases and J 4 bases, with 12 bases left between them. Germline V gives CDR1 MNHEY, CDR2 SVGAGI. This CDR3 has 15 residues. CDR3 region: CASSYEAQPYNEQFF. CDR3 in DNA: TGTGCCAGCAGTTACGAAGCTCAACCTTACAATGAGCAGTTCTTC.